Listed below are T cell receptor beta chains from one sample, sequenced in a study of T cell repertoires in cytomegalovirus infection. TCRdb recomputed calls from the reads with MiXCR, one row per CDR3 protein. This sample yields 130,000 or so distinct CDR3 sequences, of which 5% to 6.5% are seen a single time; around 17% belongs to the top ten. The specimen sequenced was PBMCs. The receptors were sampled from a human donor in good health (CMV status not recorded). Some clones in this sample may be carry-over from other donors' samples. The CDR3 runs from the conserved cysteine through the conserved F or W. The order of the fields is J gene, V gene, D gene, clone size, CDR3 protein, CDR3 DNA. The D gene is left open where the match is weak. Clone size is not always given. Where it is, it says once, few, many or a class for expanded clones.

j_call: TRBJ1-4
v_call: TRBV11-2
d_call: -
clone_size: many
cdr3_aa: CASSLDATVWGEKLFF
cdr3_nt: TGTGCCAGCAGCTTAGACGCGACAGTCTGGGGGGAAAAACTGTTTTTT

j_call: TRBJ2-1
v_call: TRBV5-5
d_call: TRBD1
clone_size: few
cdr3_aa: CASSSAETGYLDEQFF
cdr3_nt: TGTGCCAGCAGCAGCGCTGAGACAGGGTATTTAGATGAGCAGTTCTTC

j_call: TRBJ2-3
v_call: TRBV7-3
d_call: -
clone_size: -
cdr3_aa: CASSLGSYFTDTQYF
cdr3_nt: TGTGCCAGCAGCTTAGGGTCTTACTTCACAGATACGCAGTATTTT

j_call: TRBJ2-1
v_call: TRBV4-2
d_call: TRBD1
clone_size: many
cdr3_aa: CASSQGTGRTFGGHEQFF
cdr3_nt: TGTGCCAGCAGCCAAGGGACAGGGAGAACCTTCGGGGGTCATGAGCAGTTCTTC

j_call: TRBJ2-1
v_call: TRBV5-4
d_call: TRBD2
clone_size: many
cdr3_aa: CASSRAREGAYNEQFF
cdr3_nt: TGTGCCAGCAGTCGGGCGAGGGAGGGAGCCTACAATGAGCAGTTCTTC

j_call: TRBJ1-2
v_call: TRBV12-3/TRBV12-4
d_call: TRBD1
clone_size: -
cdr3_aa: CASSYFGRGRANYGYTF
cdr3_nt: TGTGCCAGCAGTTATTTCGGCAGGGGGAGGGCTAACTATGGCTACACCTTC

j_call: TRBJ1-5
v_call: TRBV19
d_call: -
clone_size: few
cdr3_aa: CASSPSDRSIVWHF
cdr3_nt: TGTGCCAGTAGTCCCTCGGACCGGTCGATCGTTTGGCATTTT

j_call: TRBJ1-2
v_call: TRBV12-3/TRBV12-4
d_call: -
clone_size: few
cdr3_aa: CASSLAQRVRGYTF
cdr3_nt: TGTGCCAGCAGTTTAGCGCAAAGGGTCAGAGGCTACACCTTC

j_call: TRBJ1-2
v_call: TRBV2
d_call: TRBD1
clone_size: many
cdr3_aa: CASRGQVANYGYTF
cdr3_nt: TGTGCCAGCAGGGGACAGGTCGCTAACTATGGCTACACCTTC

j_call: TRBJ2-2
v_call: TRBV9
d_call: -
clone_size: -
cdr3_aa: CASSVHREGTGELFF
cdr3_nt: TGTGCCAGCAGCGTTCACAGGGAGGGTACCGGGGAGCTGTTTTTT